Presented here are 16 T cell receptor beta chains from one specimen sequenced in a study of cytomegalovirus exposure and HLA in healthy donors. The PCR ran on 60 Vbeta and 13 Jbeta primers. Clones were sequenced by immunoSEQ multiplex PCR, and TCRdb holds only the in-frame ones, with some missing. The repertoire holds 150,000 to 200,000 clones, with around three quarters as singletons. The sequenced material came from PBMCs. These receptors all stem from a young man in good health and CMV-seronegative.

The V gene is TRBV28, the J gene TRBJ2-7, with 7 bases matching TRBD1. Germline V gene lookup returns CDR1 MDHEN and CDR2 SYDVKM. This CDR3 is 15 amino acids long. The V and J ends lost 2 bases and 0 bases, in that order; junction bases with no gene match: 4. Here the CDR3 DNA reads TGTGCCAGCAGTTTAGAGAACAGGGGCTCCTACGAGCAGTACTTC. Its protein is CASSLENRGSYEQYF.

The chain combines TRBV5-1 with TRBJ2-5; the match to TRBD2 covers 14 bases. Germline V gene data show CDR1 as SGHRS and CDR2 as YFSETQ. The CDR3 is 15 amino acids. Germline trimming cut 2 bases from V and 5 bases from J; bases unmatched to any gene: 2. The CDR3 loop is CASSFGLAGGETQYF. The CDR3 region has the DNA TGCGCCAGCAGCTTTGGACTAGCGGGAGGTGAGACCCAGTACTTC.

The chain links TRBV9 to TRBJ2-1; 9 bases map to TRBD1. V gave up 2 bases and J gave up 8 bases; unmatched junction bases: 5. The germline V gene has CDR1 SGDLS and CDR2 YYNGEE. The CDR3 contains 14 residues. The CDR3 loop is CASSVIDRGDEQFF. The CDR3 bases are TGTGCCAGCAGCGTTATCGACAGGGGGGATGAGCAGTTCTTC.

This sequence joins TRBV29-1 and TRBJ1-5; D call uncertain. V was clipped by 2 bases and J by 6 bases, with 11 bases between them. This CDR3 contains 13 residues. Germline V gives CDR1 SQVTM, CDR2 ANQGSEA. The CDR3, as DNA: TGCAGCGTTGAAAGTAGTGGAGGTCAGCCCCAGCATTTT. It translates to CSVESSGGQPQHF.

CDR3 bases: TGTGCCAGCAGTTTCCCGCAGGGGGCTCGTACTGAAGCTTTCTTT. Amino acid sequence: CASSFPQGARTEAFF. The V gene is TRBV28, the J gene TRBJ1-1; 8 bases agree with TRBD1. The CDR3 is 15 residues long. Germline trimming cut 3 bases from V and 5 bases from J; bases unmatched to any gene: 8. The germline CDR1 and CDR2 sequences are MDHEN and SYDVKM.

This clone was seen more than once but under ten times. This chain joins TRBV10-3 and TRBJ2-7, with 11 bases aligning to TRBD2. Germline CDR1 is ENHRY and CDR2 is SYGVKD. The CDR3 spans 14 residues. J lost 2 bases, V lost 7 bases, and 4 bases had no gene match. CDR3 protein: CAITPLAGAYEQYF. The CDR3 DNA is TGTGCCATCACTCCACTAGCGGGAGCCTACGAGCAGTACTTC.

The CDR3, as DNA: TGTGCCAGCAGCTCACTCCGGACAGGACACTATGGCTACACCTTC. Its protein product is CASSSLRTGHYGYTF. The chain uses TRBV5-8 and TRBJ1-2, with TRBD1 matching over 7 bases. V shed 3 bases, J shed 3 bases, and the junction held 8 bases outside the gene matches. Germline CDR1 SGHTS, CDR2 YDEGEE. This CDR3 is 15 amino acids long. The full variable domain, completed using reference TRBV5-8 and TRBJ1-2, is EAGVTQSPTHLIKTRGQQATLRCSPISGHTSVYWYQQALGLGLQFLLWYDEGEERNRGNFPPRFSGRQFPNYSSELNVNALELEDSALYLCASSSLRTGHYGYTFGSGTRLTVV.

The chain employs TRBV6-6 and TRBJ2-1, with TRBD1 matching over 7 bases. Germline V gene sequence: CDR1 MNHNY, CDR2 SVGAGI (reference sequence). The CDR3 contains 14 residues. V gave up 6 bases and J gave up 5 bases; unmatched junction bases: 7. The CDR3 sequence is CASSPGTANNEQFF. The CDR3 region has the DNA TGTGCCAGCAGCCCCGGGACAGCGAACAATGAGCAGTTCTTC.

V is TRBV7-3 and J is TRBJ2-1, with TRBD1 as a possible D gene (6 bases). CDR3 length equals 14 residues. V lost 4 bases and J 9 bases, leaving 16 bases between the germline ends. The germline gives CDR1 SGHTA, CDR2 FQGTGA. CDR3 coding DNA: TGTGCCAGCAGCTCCACAGGGACGCCCGGTGAGCAGTTCTTC. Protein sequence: CASSSTGTPGEQFF.

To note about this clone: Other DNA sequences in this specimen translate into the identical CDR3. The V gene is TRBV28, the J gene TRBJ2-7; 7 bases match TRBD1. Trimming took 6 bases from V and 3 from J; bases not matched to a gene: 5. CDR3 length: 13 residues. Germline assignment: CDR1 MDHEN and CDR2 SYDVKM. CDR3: CASSPSGGYEQYF. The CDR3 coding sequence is TGTGCCAGCAGCCCCTCAGGGGGCTACGAGCAGTACTTC.

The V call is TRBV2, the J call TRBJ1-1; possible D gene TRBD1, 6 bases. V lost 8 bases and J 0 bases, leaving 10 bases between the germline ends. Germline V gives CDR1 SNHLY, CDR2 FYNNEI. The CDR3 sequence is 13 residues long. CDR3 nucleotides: TGTGCCAGCCGGGACACCTTGAACACTGAAGCTTTCTTT. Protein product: CASRDTLNTEAFF.

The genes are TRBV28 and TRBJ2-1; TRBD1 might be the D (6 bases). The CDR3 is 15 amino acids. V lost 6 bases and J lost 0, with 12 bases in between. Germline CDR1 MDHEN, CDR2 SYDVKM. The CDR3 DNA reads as TGTGCCAGCAGACAGGGTCGGAGCTCCTACAATGAGCAGTTCTTC. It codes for CASRQGRSSYNEQFF.

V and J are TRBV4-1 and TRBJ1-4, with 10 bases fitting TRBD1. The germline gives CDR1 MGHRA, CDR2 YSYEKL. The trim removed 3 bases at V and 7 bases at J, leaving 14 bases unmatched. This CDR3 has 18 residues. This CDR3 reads CASSQRVTGGYVGEKLFF. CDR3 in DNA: TGCGCCAGCAGCCAGAGGGTGACAGGGGGCTACGTGGGTGAAAAACTGTTTTTT.

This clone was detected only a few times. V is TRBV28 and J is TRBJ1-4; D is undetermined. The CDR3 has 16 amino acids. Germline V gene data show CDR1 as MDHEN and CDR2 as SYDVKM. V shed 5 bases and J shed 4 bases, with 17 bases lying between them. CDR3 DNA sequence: TGTGCCAGCAGTGAAGTAAACAGACGCCTTAATGAAAAACTGTTTTTT. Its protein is CASSEVNRRLNEKLFF.

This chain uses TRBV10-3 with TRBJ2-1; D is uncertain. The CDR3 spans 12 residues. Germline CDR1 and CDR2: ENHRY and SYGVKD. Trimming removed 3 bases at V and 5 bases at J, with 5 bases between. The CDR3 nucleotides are TGTGCCATCAGTGAACTAAACAATGAGCAGTTCTTC. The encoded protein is CAISELNNEQFF.

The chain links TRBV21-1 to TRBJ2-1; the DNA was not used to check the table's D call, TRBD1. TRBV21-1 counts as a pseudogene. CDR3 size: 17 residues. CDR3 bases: TGTGCCAGCAGCAAAGAGGTTCAGGTAAGCTCCTACAATGAGCAGTTCTTC. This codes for CASSKEVQVSSYNEQFF.